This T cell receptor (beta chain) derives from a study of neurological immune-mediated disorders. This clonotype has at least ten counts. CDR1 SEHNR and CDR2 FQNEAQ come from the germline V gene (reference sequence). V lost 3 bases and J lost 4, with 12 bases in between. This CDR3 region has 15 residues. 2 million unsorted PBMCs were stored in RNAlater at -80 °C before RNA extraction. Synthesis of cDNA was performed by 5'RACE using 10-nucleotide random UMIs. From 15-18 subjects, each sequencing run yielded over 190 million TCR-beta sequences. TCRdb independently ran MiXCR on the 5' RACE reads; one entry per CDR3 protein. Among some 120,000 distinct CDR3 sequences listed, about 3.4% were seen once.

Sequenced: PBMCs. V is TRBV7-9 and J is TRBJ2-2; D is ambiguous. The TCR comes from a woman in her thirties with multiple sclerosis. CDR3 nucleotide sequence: TGTGCCAGCAGCTTTGGGCAGCTAGTCACCGGGGAGCTGTTTTTT. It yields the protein CASSFGQLVTGELFF.